These 8 T cell receptor beta chains were all obtained from the same sample, sequenced in a study of beta chain features in type 1 diabetes. Every bit of the isolated RNA underwent reverse transcription, so sequencing read expressed TCRB transcripts. TCRdb's copy holds only in-frame clones and misses some; the assay was immunoSEQ multiplex PCR. The data contain over 200,000 clones, approximately 11% of them singletons. Whole-study findings and limits: Shorter TCRB CDR3s, moderately but significantly so, marked every one of the four CD4+ subsets in Type 1 diabetes patients.

For these TCRs, the target antigens are not known. Specimen: naive CD4+ T cells from blood. The receptor set was obtained from a man aged 25 to 40 with type 1 diabetes.

In its sample, this clone was seen a few times. This chain connects TRBV30 to TRBJ2-5; 8 nucleotides line up with TRBD1. The CDR3 contains 14 residues. Per the germline V gene, CDR1 is GTSNPN and CDR2 is SVGIG (reference sequence). V shed 2 bases, J shed 1 base, and the junction held 3 bases outside the gene matches. The CDR3 DNA follows: TGTGCCTGGAGTACCGGGACAGGCCAAGAGACCCAGTACTTC. It translates to CAWSTGTGQETQYF.

This clone was recorded a few times. V gene TRBV6-5 combines with J gene TRBJ2-1, with D possibly being TRBD1 (6 bases). This CDR3 has 15 amino acids. The ends were cut back, 2 bases at V and 1 base at J, with 9 bases in the middle. Germline V gene data show CDR1 as MNHEY and CDR2 as SVGAGI. CDR3 nucleotide sequence: TGTGCCAGCAGTTACGGGGGCAATTCCTACAATGAGCAGTTCTTC. Translation gives CASSYGGNSYNEQFF.

This clone was counted between two and nine times. The V gene is TRBV7-9, the J gene TRBJ2-4, with a possible D match to TRBD1 (5 bases). Germline V gene sequence: CDR1 SEHNR, CDR2 FQNEAQ (reference sequence). There are 12 residues in the CDR3. Trimming removed 3 bases at V and 6 bases at J, with 6 bases between. In nucleotides, the CDR3 is TGTGCCAGCAGCTTGACAGTAAACATTCAGTACTTC. Translation gives CASSLTVNIQYF.

The J gene is TRBJ2-1, the V gene TRBV19, with 7 bases identical to TRBD1. With 4 bases clipped from V and 4 bases from J, the junction kept 16 bases outside the gene matches. The germline gives CDR1 LNHDA, CDR2 SQIVND (reference sequence). This CDR3 has 18 amino acids. The CDR3 DNA sequence: TGTGCCAGTAGTAACCTACATCGGACAGGTAGTAGATACAATGAGCAGTTCTTC. This gives the protein CASSNLHRTGSRYNEQFF.

This clone was detected a few times. Its ends do not fully match the called genes, so a read error is possible. The chain uses TRBV7-7 and TRBJ2-5, with a possible D match to TRBD2 (6 bases). Germline V gene data show CDR1 as SSHAT and CDR2 as FNYEAQ (reference sequence). The CDR3 runs to 14 residues. The CDR3 loop is CASSLGGLGETQYF. CDR3 DNA sequence: TGTGCTAGCAGCTTAGGAGGGCTGGGAGAGACCCAGTACTTC.

This clone was observed a few times. The rearrangement links TRBV29-1 to TRBJ1-1, with D perhaps matching TRBD1 (5 bases). The germline V and J ends were trimmed by 5 bases and 0 bases, with 7 bases remaining between them. The CDR3 runs 12 residues. Germline-derived CDR1 and CDR2 are SQVTM and ANQGSEA. This CDR3 is CSVSGLNTEAFF. CDR3 nucleotides: TGCAGCGTTTCAGGGCTGAACACTGAAGCTTTCTTT.

The sample holds a few counts of this clone. V and J are TRBV6-6 and TRBJ2-7; 7 nucleotides align to TRBD1. CDR1 and CDR2 (germline): MNHNY, SVGAGI (reference sequence). Trimming at V came to 0 bases and at J to 5 bases, leaving 4 bases not matched to a gene. The CDR3 is 14 amino acids. The CDR3 DNA reads as TGTGCCAGCAGTTACTCCGGGACAGTCAACGAGCAGTACTTC. Translating gives CASSYSGTVNEQYF.

This clone was seen a few times. The chain joins TRBV5-6 to TRBJ1-1; D is uncertain. In germline, CDR1 is SGHDT, CDR2 YYEEEE. The CDR3 spans 16 residues. V was clipped by 0 bases and J by 4 bases, with 16 bases between them. CDR3 DNA: TGTGCCAGCAGCTTGGTGGAGGGTTGGAGTGGCACTGAAGCTTTCTTT. This sequence encodes CASSLVEGWSGTEAFF.